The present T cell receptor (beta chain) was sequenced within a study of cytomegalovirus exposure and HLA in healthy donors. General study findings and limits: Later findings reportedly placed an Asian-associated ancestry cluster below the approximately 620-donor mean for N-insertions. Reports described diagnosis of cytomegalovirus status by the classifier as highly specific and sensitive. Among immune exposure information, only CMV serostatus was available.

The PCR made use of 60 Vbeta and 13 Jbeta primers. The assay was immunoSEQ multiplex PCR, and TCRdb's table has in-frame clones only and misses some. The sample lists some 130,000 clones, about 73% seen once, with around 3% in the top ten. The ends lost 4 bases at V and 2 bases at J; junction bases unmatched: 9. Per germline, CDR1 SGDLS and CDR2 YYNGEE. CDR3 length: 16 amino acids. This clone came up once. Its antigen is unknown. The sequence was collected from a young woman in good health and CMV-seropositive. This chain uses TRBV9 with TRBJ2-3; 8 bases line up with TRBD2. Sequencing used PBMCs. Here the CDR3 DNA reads TGTGCCAGCAGCTCTGCTCCGGGGGGGCACACAGATACGCAGTATTTT. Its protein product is CASSSAPGGHTDTQYF.